The source of this T cell receptor (beta chain) is a study of molecular identifiers for immune sequencing clone quantification. Regarding the study as a whole: In naive cells, clones above 20 RNA copies held under 1% of molecules, whereas in effector cells they held over 97%.

V lost 4 bases and J 7 bases, leaving 18 bases between the germline ends. Per the germline V gene, CDR1 is SGHRS and CDR2 is YFSETQ. The CDR3 contains 14 residues. TCRdb fed the PCR reads into MiXCR, producing one record per CDR3 protein. The table includes about 510,000 distinct CDR3 sequences, roughly 26% detected once. This clonotype appeared many times. The target antigen is unknown. The V call is TRBV5-1, the J call TRBJ2-7; the D gene is possibly TRBD1 (6 bases). The sample was naive CD8+ T cells from blood, with Jurkat cell RNA spiked in. Subset described: FACS-sorted CD8+CD4-CCR7+CD45RA+ naive T cells. The sequence was collected from a human donor in good health. Some libraries in this study had Jurkat cell RNA spiked in. The CDR3 here is CASSLLTGSKEQYF. In nucleotides, the CDR3 is TGCGCCAGCAGCCTATTAACAGGGAGTAAAGAGCAGTACTTC.